The clone carrying this T cell receptor beta chain was counted between two and nine times. The antigen is not known. This sample stems from a study of T-cell memory formation after mild COVID-19. TCRdb processed the 5' RACE reads anew with MiXCR; each CDR3 protein has one entry. Here the sample spans 300,000 to 400,000 distinct CDR3 sequences, 20% to 25% being singletons. CDR1 and CDR2 from the germline V gene are LGHNA and YSLEER. With 0 bases removed from V and 8 bases from J, the gap between germline ends came to 7 bases. CDR3 size: 12 residues. Findings and caveats of the study: The SARS-CoV-2 specificity of second-wave clones reaching peak at day 37 remained unverified.

This clonotype was sampled from an adult woman who had mild COVID-19 (a few samples of this study predate the infection). Cell type and time point are not known. The sample was PBMCs or a T cell subset sorted from them (not recorded which). This rearrangement joins TRBV4-3 to TRBJ1-2, with D hard to call. This CDR3 is CASSQDGSGYTF. The CDR3 bases are TGCGCCAGCAGCCAAGATGGGTCAGGCTACACCTTC.